This T cell receptor beta chain was sequenced during a study of shared clonotypes between healthy human individuals. Donors had no recently reported acute infections or vaccinations and were HIV-negative. The V gene's germline CDR1 is SGHTA and CDR2 FQGNSA. V was trimmed by 5 bases and J by 4 bases, leaving 14 bases between them. The CDR3 spans 14 residues. Sequencing used immunoSEQ multiplex PCR; TCRdb keeps in-frame clones, though not all of them. Counted here are about 1 million clones, approximately 68% occurring once; the ten biggest clones make up over 1.3%. The chain has TRBV7-2 and TRBJ1-2, with D tentatively TRBD1 (6 bases). The sample was memory CD4+ T cells sorted from blood. The subset: CD45RA-negative fraction. This clonotype was obtained from a young man in good health. The CDR3 coding sequence is TGTGCCAGCAGCGGACAGACAGGCCTCTATGGCTACACCTTC. Amino acids: CASSGQTGLYGYTF. Filled out from reference TRBV7-2 and TRBJ1-2, the complete variable domain reads GAGVSQSPSNKVTEKGKDVELRCDPISGHTALYWYRQSLGQGLEFLIYFQGNSAPDKSGLPSDRFSAERTGGSVSTLTIQRTQQEDSAVYLCASSGQTGLYGYTFGSGTRLTVV.